Listed below are T cell receptor beta chains from one sample, sequenced in a study of blood T cell repertoires in COVID-19. Measured with immunoSEQ multiplex PCR; TCRdb has only the in-frame clones, and not every one. This sample has around 270,000 clones, with roughly 84% found just once. The sequenced sample consisted of peripheral blood. The receptors stem from a human donor with COVID-19, enrolled during active disease. The donor label of this sample is uncertain. CDR3s include the opening cysteine and the closing phenylalanine or tryptophan. The order of the fields is V gene, clone size, J gene, D gene, CDR3 length, CDR3 protein, CDR3 DNA. A D gene is named only where the DNA matches it firmly. Size tells how often a clone was seen (once, few, many) or the class of an expanded clone, and some rows leave it out.

TRBV5-1	-	TRBJ2-1	-	15	CASSSLGGAGNEQFF	TGCGCCAGCAGCTCGCTTGGGGGGGCGGGCAATGAGCAGTTCTTC
TRBV7-9	-	TRBJ2-3	TRBD2	13	CASTEREPDTQYF	TGTGCCAGCACCGAGCGGGAACCAGATACGCAGTATTTT
TRBV19	-	TRBJ1-1	TRBD1	15	CASSRTGQGLTEAFF	TGTGCCAGTAGTCGAACGGGACAGGGGCTAACTGAAGCTTTCTTT
TRBV29-1	-	TRBJ1-1	TRBD1	13	CSVTTGPLPRAFF	TGCAGCGTCACGACAGGGCCTCTGCCTCGAGCTTTCTTT
TRBV28	-	TRBJ2-1	TRBD2	16	CASSSSSGPSYNEQFF	TGTGCCAGCAGTTCTTCTAGCGGCCCATCCTACAATGAGCAGTTCTTC
TRBV11-2	-	TRBJ1-2	-	11	CASSGWGGFTF	TGTGCCAGCAGCGGGTGGGGAGGGTTCACCTTC
TRBV5-1	-	TRBJ2-7	TRBD2	13	CASSFAGANEQYF	TGCGCCAGCAGCTTCGCGGGAGCTAACGAGCAGTACTTC
TRBV19	-	TRBJ1-1	TRBD1	13	CASTAQGDTEAFF	TGTGCCAGTACTGCCCAGGGGGACACTGAAGCTTTCTTT
TRBV10-3	-	TRBJ2-7	TRBD2	14	CAIKGLAEEGEQYF	TGTGCCATCAAGGGACTAGCGGAAGAAGGAGAGCAGTACTTC
TRBV2	-	TRBJ1-1	-	13	CARGTGWGTEAFF	TGTGCCAGGGGAACAGGGTGGGGCACTGAAGCTTTCTTT
TRBV29-1	-	TRBJ1-3	-	14	CSVDIGGSGNTIYF	TGCAGCGTTGACATCGGGGGTTCTGGAAACACCATATATTTT
TRBV27	-	TRBJ2-1	-	16	CASRSASGGPYNEQFF	TGTGCCAGCAGATCCGCCTCGGGCGGGCCCTACAATGAGCAGTTCTTC
TRBV2	few	TRBJ1-3	-	14	CASSVGGSGNTIYF	TGTGCCAGCAGTGTCGGGGGCTCTGGAAACACCATATATTTT
TRBV18	-	TRBJ1-4	TRBD1	16	CASSLTSGTGEEKLFF	TGTGCCAGCTCACTAACCTCCGGGACAGGGGAAGAAAAACTGTTTTTT
TRBV7-2	once	TRBJ2-1	-	13	CASSLWRDNEQFF	TGTGCCAGCAGCTTATGGAGGGACAATGAGCAGTTCTTC
TRBV28	-	TRBJ1-3	TRBD1	17	CASSSPRRGLYGNTIYF	TGTGCCAGCAGTTCCCCGCGGAGGGGGCTGTATGGAAACACCATATATTTT
TRBV10-2	-	TRBJ2-1	TRBD2	15	CASRQTSGRGNEQFF	TGCGCCAGCAGGCAGACTAGCGGGAGGGGCAATGAGCAGTTCTTC
TRBV18	-	TRBJ2-3	-	15	CASSRDSLSTDTQYF	TGTGCCAGCTCACGCGACAGCCTAAGCACAGATACGCAGTATTTT
TRBV6-5	-	TRBJ2-2	-	15	CASSSRGAGTGELFF	TGTGCCAGCAGTTCCCGGGGGGCGGGTACCGGGGAGCTGTTTTTT
TRBV5-1	-	TRBJ1-1	-	16	CASSLSGAVMNTEAFF	TGCGCCAGCAGCTTGAGCGGGGCCGTGATGAACACTGAAGCTTTCTTT
TRBV9	-	TRBJ1-2	TRBD1	15	CASSPRDRVNYGYTF	TGTGCCAGCAGCCCCCGGGACAGGGTGAACTATGGCTACACCTTC
TRBV3-1/TRBV3-2	-	TRBJ1-1	TRBD1	15	CASSQVPGGNTEAFF	TGTGCCAGCAGCCAAGTACCAGGGGGGAACACTGAAGCTTTCTTT
TRBV5-5	-	TRBJ2-2	TRBD1	15	CASSLGQGVLGELFF	TGTGCCAGCAGCTTGGGACAGGGGGTTCTCGGGGAGCTGTTTTTT
TRBV4-1	-	TRBJ1-3	TRBD1	19	CASSQAGTGLTITGNTIYF	TGCGCCAGCAGCCAAGCCGGGACAGGGTTGACGATTACTGGAAACACCATATATTTT
TRBV5-4	-	TRBJ2-5	TRBD2	15	CASSYTGLAVETQYF	TGTGCCAGCAGCTACACGGGACTAGCGGTAGAGACCCAGTACTTC
TRBV7-3	-	TRBJ2-6	TRBD1	16	CASSRQGVAGANVLTF	TGTGCCAGCAGCCGACAGGGCGTAGCTGGGGCCAACGTCCTGACTTTC
TRBV5-1	-	TRBJ1-4	TRBD1	15	CASSPQGARDEKLFF	TGCGCCAGCAGCCCACAGGGGGCGCGGGATGAAAAACTGTTTTTT
TRBV19	-	TRBJ2-6	-	15	CASSISGGGANVLTF	TGTGCCAGTAGTATAAGTGGAGGGGGGGCCAACGTCCTGACTTTC
TRBV23-1	-	TRBJ1-4	-	22	CASSQSETGRNPGPREFEKLFF	TGCGCCAGCAGTCAATCAGAAACAGGTCGGAACCCGGGTCCACGCGAGTTCGAAAAACTGTTTTTT
TRBV27	-	TRBJ2-1	-	15	CASRLAQESYNEQFF	TGTGCCAGCAGACTAGCTCAAGAGTCCTACAATGAGCAGTTCTTC
TRBV19	-	TRBJ1-5	TRBD1	16	CASSMIDRGPDQPQHF	TGTGCCAGTAGTATGATAGACAGGGGGCCTGATCAGCCCCAGCATTTT
TRBV30	-	TRBJ2-1	TRBD2	13	CAWARVAGNEQFF	TGTGCCTGGGCGCGGGTAGCGGGCAATGAGCAGTTCTTC
TRBV19	-	TRBJ1-2	-	14	CASSTGPANYGYTF	TGTGCCAGTAGTACTGGTCCGGCTAACTATGGCTACACCTTC
TRBV5-5	-	TRBJ2-6	-	16	CASSRTVPSGANVLTF	TGTGCCAGCAGCCGGACAGTCCCCTCTGGGGCCAACGTCCTGACTTTC
TRBV19	-	TRBJ2-1	TRBD2	15	CASSIVAGVGNEQFF	TGTGCCAGTAGTATAGTTGCGGGAGTTGGAAATGAGCAGTTCTTC
TRBV7-9	-	TRBJ1-6	TRBD1	16	CASSLDRGRWNSPLHF	TGTGCCAGCAGCTTGGACAGGGGAAGATGGAATTCACCCCTCCACTTT
TRBV28	-	TRBJ1-5	-	14	CASKLLNSNQPQHF	TGTGCCAGCAAACTGTTGAATAGCAATCAGCCCCAGCATTTT
TRBV3-1/TRBV3-2	once	TRBJ1-6	-	12	CASSQVGSPLHF	TGTGCCAGCAGCCAAGTCGGGTCACCCCTCCACTTT
TRBV7-2	few	TRBJ1-6	-	12	CASSYSNSPLHF	TGTGCCAGCAGCTATTCGAATTCACCCCTCCACTTT
TRBV7-2	once	TRBJ1-5	TRBD1	14	CASSPTGGNQPQHF	TGTGCCAGCAGCCCTACAGGGGGCAATCAGCCCCAGCATTTT